This T cell receptor (beta chain) was retrieved from a study of T cell repertoires in cytomegalovirus infection. Study-wide context: Peptides in the study included HLA-C-restricted and HLA-B-restricted CMV epitopes. Indications came from public TCR beta signatures; they pointed to CMV infection and to a matching HLA type. Study-wide results and limits: Carriers of CMV and the relevant HLA type were discriminated by public TCR beta frequency. Clonotypes of TCR beta that were HLA-C-restricted and CMV-specific dominated the ex vivo response.

In regard to this clonotype: Its cognate antigen is unknown. A much larger clone lies a single base off, so this may be a read error.

The CDR3 is 15 residues long. CDR1 and CDR2 (germline): SGHVS, FNYEAQ. TCRdb re-called the reads through MiXCR, storing one row per CDR3 protein. The sample has 900,000 to 950,000 distinct CDR3 sequences; approximately 30% are singletons. The chain joins TRBV7-6 to TRBJ1-5; tentative D call: TRBD1 (5 bases). The TCR was taken from a human donor in good health (CMV status not recorded). Some clones in this sample may be carry-over from other donors' samples. Sequenced here: cultured CD8+ T cells from PBMCs, sampled from culture after CMV antigen stimulation. CDR3 protein: CASSLRDDIFQLQHF. In nucleotides, the CDR3 is TGTGCCAGCAGCTTAAGGGACGACATTTTTCAGCTCCAGCATTTT.